This entry lists 29 T cell receptor beta chains sequenced from one sample in a study of blood T cell repertoires in COVID-19. Profiling relied on immunoSEQ multiplex PCR, and the TCRdb table lists in-frame clones only, not all of them. The table shows 130,000 or so clones, with about 80% occurring only once. The sample taken for sequencing was peripheral blood. The receptors shown here come from a woman in her fifties or sixties with acute or convalescent COVID-19.

The genes are TRBV3-1 (or the pseudogene TRBV3-2) and TRBJ1-1; D might be TRBD1 (5 bases). Trimming shortened V by 0 bases and J by 1 base, and 12 bases separated the two germline ends. The CDR3 extends over 16 amino acids. Germline CDR1 reads LGHDT; CDR2 reads YNNKEL (reference sequence). The CDR3 spells CASSQEWQGRNTEAFF. The CDR3 DNA reads as TGTGCCAGCAGCCAAGAGTGGCAGGGTCGGAACACTGAAGCTTTCTTT.

The CDR3 loop reads CASIGGFNYGYTF. Here the CDR3 DNA reads TGTGCCAGCATTGGGGGGTTTAACTATGGCTACACCTTC. The chain joins TRBV28 to TRBJ1-2; D might be TRBD1 (5 bases). This CDR3 has 13 amino acids. Germline CDR1 is MDHEN and CDR2 is SYDVKM. V was pared by 7 bases and J by 1 base, with 10 bases between.

The genes are TRBV6-5 and TRBJ1-4, with TRBD1 matching over 7 bases. Looked up from germline, CDR1 is MNHEY and CDR2 is SVGAGI. The V and J ends lost 8 bases and 3 bases, in that order; junction bases with no gene match: 3. The CDR3 runs 13 residues. The chain's CDR3 is CASGRGPNEKLFF. As DNA, the CDR3 is TGTGCCAGCGGAAGGGGGCCTAATGAAAAACTGTTTTTT.

The J gene is TRBJ2-2, the V gene TRBV18; possibly TRBD1 for D (6 bases). V lost 2 bases to trimming and J lost 6 bases, with 25 bases between them. This CDR3 is built from 19 residues. The germline CDR1 and CDR2 sequences are KGHSH and LQKENI. The CDR3 DNA sequence: TGTGCCAGCTCACCAGTTTCTCCCAAGGGACACCTACTCCCCGGGGAGCTGTTTTTT. Translating gives CASSPVSPKGHLLPGELFF.

CDR3 in amino acids: CASSESPQGAGGYTF. CDR3 in DNA: TGTGCCAGCAGTGAATCCCCACAGGGGGCGGGAGGCTACACCTTC. J is TRBJ1-2 and V is TRBV6-1, with 9 bases aligning to TRBD1. Trimming took 2 bases from V and 8 from J; bases not matched to a gene: 9. CDR3 size: 15 residues. CDR1 and CDR2 from the germline V gene are MNHNS and SASEGT.

The chain has TRBV7-9 and TRBJ1-4; TRBD1 matches at 8 bases. With V trimmed by 1 base and J by 6 bases, 7 bases remained unmatched. This CDR3 is built from 16 residues. Looked up from germline, CDR1 is SEHNR and CDR2 is FQNEAQ (reference sequence). CDR3 region: CASSLDPRGRDEKLFF. CDR3 sequence (DNA): TGTGCCAGCAGCTTAGACCCCAGGGGGCGAGATGAAAAACTGTTTTTT.

The CDR3 region has the DNA TGTGCCTGGAGTACAGGGGGCCAGGAAAAACTGTTTTTT. As protein: CAWSTGGQEKLFF. The chain has TRBV30 and TRBJ1-4, with 9 bases identical to TRBD1. The CDR3 has 13 amino acids. Looked up from germline, CDR1 is GTSNPN and CDR2 is SVGIG (reference sequence). Germline trimming cut 2 bases from V and 8 bases from J; bases unmatched to any gene: 3.

In regard to this clone: An end of the junction does not agree with germline; a read error may underlie this. This chain joins TRBV28 and TRBJ2-5, with 11 nucleotides matching TRBD2. CDR1 MDHEN and CDR2 SYDVKM come from the germline V gene. The CDR3 is 15 residues long. CDR3 nucleotide sequence: TGTGCCAGCAGTATACTAGCGGGGGTTGACCAACCATGTGACTTC. This translates into CASSILAGVDQPCDF.

This clone came up once. The chain recombines TRBV24-1 with TRBJ1-5; 7 positions match TRBD1. CDR1 and CDR2 from the germline V gene are KGHDR and SFDVKD. This CDR3 comprises 12 residues. V lost 4 bases to trimming and J lost 15 bases; unmatched junction nucleotides: 8. The CDR3 protein is CATSEKQGRRHF. The CDR3 nucleotides are TGTGCCACCAGTGAAAAACAGGGGAGGAGGCATTTT.

The V gene is TRBV24-1, the J gene TRBJ1-2; no firm D call. V lost 3 bases and J lost 7, with 8 bases in between. Germline CDR1 KGHDR, CDR2 SFDVKD. The CDR3 covers 12 residues. The CDR3 is CATSDTEGGYTF. DNA of the CDR3: TGTGCCACCAGTGATACAGAGGGTGGCTACACCTTC.

This chain joins TRBV19 and TRBJ1-2, with TRBD1 identical over 7 bases. This CDR3 spans 13 amino acids. The V gene's germline CDR1 is LNHDA and CDR2 SQIVND (reference sequence). V was pared by 4 bases and J by 4 bases, with 3 bases of the junction left unmatched. CDR3 amino acids: CASSTGQPYGYTF. The CDR3 bases are TGTGCCAGTAGTACGGGACAGCCCTATGGCTACACCTTC.

The chain recombines TRBV29-1 with TRBJ2-3, with D uncertain. The V gene lost 0 bases and the J gene lost 4 bases, with 17 bases spanning the gap. This CDR3 contains 16 residues. Germline V gene data show CDR1 as SQVTM and CDR2 as ANQGSEA. The CDR3 DNA is TGCAGCGTTGAAGACCTTTTGTTTGGAGTCCCAGATACGCAGTATTTT. Translated, it gives CSVEDLLFGVPDTQYF.

The CDR3 sequence is CATSRDLAGASNQPQHF. The CDR3 bases are TGTGCCACCAGCAGAGATTTGGCGGGGGCTAGCAATCAGCCCCAGCATTTT. This chain links TRBV15 with TRBJ1-5, with a possible D match to TRBD1 (6 bases). CDR3 length: 17 amino acids. CDR1 LNHNV and CDR2 YYDKDF come from the germline V gene (reference sequence). V was cut by 0 bases and J by 0 bases, with 12 bases left in between.

The chain employs TRBV11-2 and TRBJ1-4; TRBD1 aligns across 9 bases. Germline V gene lookup returns CDR1 SGHAT and CDR2 FQNNGV. V was clipped by 6 bases and J by 5 bases; unmatched bases: 4. The CDR3 runs to 14 residues. CDR3 sequence (DNA): TGTGCCAGCAGTCACGGACAGGGGAATGAAAAACTGTTTTTT. Translation: CASSHGQGNEKLFF.

DNA for the CDR3: TGTGCCAGCAGCAGCGACAGGGTGGATTCACCCCTCCACTTT. Its translation: CASSSDRVDSPLHF. J is TRBJ1-6 and V is TRBV7-8, with TRBD1 identical over 7 bases. From germline, CDR1 is SGHVS and CDR2 FQNEAQ. J was trimmed by 8 bases and V by 5 bases; bases with no gene match: 6. The CDR3 runs to 14 residues.

V and J are TRBV18 and TRBJ2-1, with D possibly matching TRBD1 (6 bases). Deletions cut 0 bases from V and 12 bases from J, with 9 bases between. The CDR3 length is 12 residues. CDR1 is KGHSH, CDR2 LQKENI, per germline. The chain's CDR3 is CASSPPRGGQFF. CDR3 bases: TGTGCCAGCTCACCACCGAGAGGGGGGCAGTTCTTC. Based on the CDR3 plus reference TRBV18 and TRBJ2-1, the full variable domain is NAGVMQNPRHLVRRRGQEARLRCSPMKGHSHVYWYRQLPEEGLKFMVYLQKENIIDESGMPKERFSAEFPKEGPSILRIQQVVRGDSAAYFCASSPPRGGQFFGPGTRLTVL.

The V gene is TRBV5-4, the J gene TRBJ1-2, with D possibly TRBD1 on 6 matching bases. This CDR3 region has 15 residues. The V end lost 4 bases, the J end lost 7 bases, and 20 bases lay between the germline ends. Germline CDR1 is SGHNT and CDR2 is YYREEE (reference sequence). The DNA of the CDR3 is TGTGCCAGCAGCCGGGAGGCAGGGGCGGTGGGTGGCTACACCTTC. Translation: CASSREAGAVGGYTF.

V usage is TRBV7-8 and J usage is TRBJ2-3, with 8 bases identical to TRBD1. V dropped 1 base and J dropped 1; count of bases not matched to a gene: 7. CDR1 and CDR2 from the germline V gene are SGHVS and FQNEAQ. There are 17 residues in the CDR3. The CDR3: CASSLGTPGQGTDTQYF. The DNA for the CDR3 is TGTGCCAGCAGCTTAGGGACCCCGGGACAGGGCACAGATACGCAGTATTTT.

The chain combines TRBV24-1 with TRBJ2-1, with 15 nucleotides matching TRBD2. CDR3 length: 19 amino acids. Germline CDR1 is KGHDR and CDR2 is SFDVKD. Trimming cost V 9 bases and J 7 bases; bases outside gene matches: 18. CDR3 residues: CATSPRVGTSGGRENEQFF. As DNA, the CDR3 is TGTGCCACCTCCCCAAGGGTAGGGACTAGCGGGGGGCGGGAGAATGAGCAGTTCTTC.

This clone was seen only once. The CDR3 nucleotides are TGTGCCAGCAGCCTCCCTATCTATCCAGATACGCAGTATTTT. Encoded protein: CASSLPIYPDTQYF. The chain joins TRBV5-5 to TRBJ2-3; D is uncertain. V lost 4 bases and J lost 4, with 13 bases in between. Germline loops: CDR1 SGHKS, CDR2 YYEKEE (reference sequence). This CDR3 has 14 amino acids. The full variable domain, in which reference TRBV5-5 and TRBJ2-3 provide the parts outside the CDR3, is DAGVTQSPTHLIKTRGQQVTLRCSPISGHKSVSWYQQVLGQGPQFIFQYYEKEERGRGNFPDRFSARQFPNYSSELNVNALLLGDSALYLCASSLPIYPDTQYFGPGTRLTVL.

The sample holds one count of this clone. J is TRBJ2-3 and V is TRBV10-3, with 10 bases identical to TRBD2. The CDR3 is 12 residues long. From germline, CDR1 is ENHRY and CDR2 SYGVKD. J gave up 6 bases and V 10 bases, and 4 bases lay outside the gene matches. CDR3 residues: CATALAGDTQYF. In DNA form, the CDR3 reads TGTGCCACCGCACTAGCGGGGGATACGCAGTATTTT.

The chain carries TRBV6-6 and TRBJ1-1; TRBD1 might be the D (6 bases). The germline V gene has CDR1 MNHNY and CDR2 SVGAGI (reference sequence). This CDR3 region has 13 residues. Trimming removed 2 bases from V and 3 bases from J, with 7 bases in between. The CDR3 DNA reads TGTGCCAGCAGTTACAACAGGGACACTGAAGCTTTCTTT. Protein sequence: CASSYNRDTEAFF.

The rearrangement links TRBV2 to TRBJ1-2; D might be TRBD1 (6 bases). Trimming left V 2 bases short and J 2 bases short, with 12 bases between. This CDR3 comprises 15 residues. Germline V CDR1 and CDR2: SNHLY, FYNNEI. The CDR3 sequence is CASSENPGTNYGYTF. CDR3 sequence (DNA): TGTGCCAGCAGTGAAAATCCCGGGACAAACTATGGCTACACCTTC. Drawing the rest from reference TRBV2 and TRBJ1-2, the complete variable domain is EPEVTQTPSHQVTQMGQEVILRCVPISNHLYFYWYRQILGQKVEFLVSFYNNEISEKSEIFDDQFSVERPDGSNFTLKIRSTKLEDSAMYFCASSENPGTNYGYTFGSGTRLTVV.

The rearrangement joins TRBV19 to TRBJ2-3; TRBD2 might be the D (5 bases). CDR1 and CDR2 from the germline V gene are LNHDA and SQIVND (reference sequence). The germline V and J ends were trimmed by 5 bases and 8 bases, with 14 bases remaining between them. The CDR3 contains 13 residues. In nucleotides, the CDR3 is TGTGCCAGTAGTGCCCCACGGGGTTTTACGCAGTATTTT. It codes for CASSAPRGFTQYF.

This clone has a single count. The junction departs from the called germline gene at one end, perhaps through a read error. The chain links TRBV7-9 to TRBJ1-2; 7 bases agree with TRBD1. The CDR3 sequence is 15 residues long. Germline loops: CDR1 SEHNR, CDR2 FQNEAQ (reference sequence). Written as DNA, the CDR3 is TGTGCCAGCACCTTATCCCGGGACAGCACCTATGGCTACACCTTC. Protein: CASTLSRDSTYGYTF. Supplemented by reference TRBV7-9 and TRBJ1-2, the full variable domain reads DTGVSQNPRHKITKRGQNVTFRCDPISEHNRLYWYRQTLGQGPEFLTYFQNEAQLEKSRLLSDRFSAERPKGSFSTLEIQRTEQGDSAMYLCASTLSRDSTYGYTFGSGTRLTVV.

This clone was observed a few times. J is TRBJ2-1 and V is TRBV6-4; 11 bases are shared with TRBD2. This CDR3 has 15 amino acids. With 6 bases clipped from V and 4 bases from J, the junction kept 5 bases outside the gene matches. Germline CDR1 is MRHNA and CDR2 is SNTAGT. The CDR3: CASRETSGAYNEQFF. CDR3 in DNA: TGTGCCAGCAGGGAGACTAGCGGGGCGTACAATGAGCAGTTCTTC.

The chain joins TRBV11-1 to TRBJ1-2; weak D call: TRBD1 (5 bases). This CDR3 is built from 13 residues. CDR1 SGHAT and CDR2 FQDESV come from the germline V gene (reference sequence). The V end lost 5 bases, the J end lost 6 bases, and 13 bases lay between the germline ends. This chain's CDR3 is CASSPASGDGYTF. The DNA for the CDR3 is TGTGCCAGCAGCCCCGCATCGGGGGATGGCTACACCTTC.

The chain is built from TRBV2 and TRBJ1-1; the D gene is possibly TRBD1 (5 bases). The ends were cut back, 1 base at V and 5 bases at J, with 14 bases in the middle. Germline lookup yields CDR1 SNHLY and CDR2 FYNNEI. The CDR3 contains 15 residues. The CDR3, as DNA: TGTGCCAGCAGTGAAGGGACATCACTGGGGACTGAAGCTTTCTTT. It encodes CASSEGTSLGTEAFF.

The V call is TRBV27, the J call TRBJ1-1; 9 bases align to TRBD1. After removal of 5 bases from V and 5 bases from J, the junction contained 9 bases not matched to a gene. The CDR3 loop spans 15 amino acids. Germline assignment: CDR1 MNHEY and CDR2 SMNVEV (reference sequence). The CDR3 loop reads CASSTWTGDGTEAFF. The DNA of the CDR3 is TGTGCCAGCAGTACCTGGACAGGGGATGGAACTGAAGCTTTCTTT.